This TCR beta chain was recorded in a study of PD-L1 blockade in urothelial cancer. Study details: A median of about 130,000 T cells was found in the blood samples.

The assay was immunoSEQ multiplex PCR, and TCRdb's table has in-frame clones only and misses some. Of some 120,000 clones in the sample, 91% were seen once. This CDR3 has 16 residues. V lost 4 bases, J lost 3 bases, and 18 bases lay in between. Germline CDR1 is LNHDA and CDR2 is SQIVND (reference sequence). Time point indicated: peripheral blood 6 weeks after treatment start. The chain carries TRBV19 and TRBJ1-2; weak D call: TRBD1 (6 bases). The sequencing used PBMCs, collected around atezolizumab (anti-PD-L1) treatment. The source of this sequence is a man in his sixties with urothelial cancer. In DNA, the CDR3 is TGTGCCAGTAGTAGCCTTAGTCCCAGGGGTGACTATGGCTACACCTTC. Its protein is CASSSLSPRGDYGYTF.